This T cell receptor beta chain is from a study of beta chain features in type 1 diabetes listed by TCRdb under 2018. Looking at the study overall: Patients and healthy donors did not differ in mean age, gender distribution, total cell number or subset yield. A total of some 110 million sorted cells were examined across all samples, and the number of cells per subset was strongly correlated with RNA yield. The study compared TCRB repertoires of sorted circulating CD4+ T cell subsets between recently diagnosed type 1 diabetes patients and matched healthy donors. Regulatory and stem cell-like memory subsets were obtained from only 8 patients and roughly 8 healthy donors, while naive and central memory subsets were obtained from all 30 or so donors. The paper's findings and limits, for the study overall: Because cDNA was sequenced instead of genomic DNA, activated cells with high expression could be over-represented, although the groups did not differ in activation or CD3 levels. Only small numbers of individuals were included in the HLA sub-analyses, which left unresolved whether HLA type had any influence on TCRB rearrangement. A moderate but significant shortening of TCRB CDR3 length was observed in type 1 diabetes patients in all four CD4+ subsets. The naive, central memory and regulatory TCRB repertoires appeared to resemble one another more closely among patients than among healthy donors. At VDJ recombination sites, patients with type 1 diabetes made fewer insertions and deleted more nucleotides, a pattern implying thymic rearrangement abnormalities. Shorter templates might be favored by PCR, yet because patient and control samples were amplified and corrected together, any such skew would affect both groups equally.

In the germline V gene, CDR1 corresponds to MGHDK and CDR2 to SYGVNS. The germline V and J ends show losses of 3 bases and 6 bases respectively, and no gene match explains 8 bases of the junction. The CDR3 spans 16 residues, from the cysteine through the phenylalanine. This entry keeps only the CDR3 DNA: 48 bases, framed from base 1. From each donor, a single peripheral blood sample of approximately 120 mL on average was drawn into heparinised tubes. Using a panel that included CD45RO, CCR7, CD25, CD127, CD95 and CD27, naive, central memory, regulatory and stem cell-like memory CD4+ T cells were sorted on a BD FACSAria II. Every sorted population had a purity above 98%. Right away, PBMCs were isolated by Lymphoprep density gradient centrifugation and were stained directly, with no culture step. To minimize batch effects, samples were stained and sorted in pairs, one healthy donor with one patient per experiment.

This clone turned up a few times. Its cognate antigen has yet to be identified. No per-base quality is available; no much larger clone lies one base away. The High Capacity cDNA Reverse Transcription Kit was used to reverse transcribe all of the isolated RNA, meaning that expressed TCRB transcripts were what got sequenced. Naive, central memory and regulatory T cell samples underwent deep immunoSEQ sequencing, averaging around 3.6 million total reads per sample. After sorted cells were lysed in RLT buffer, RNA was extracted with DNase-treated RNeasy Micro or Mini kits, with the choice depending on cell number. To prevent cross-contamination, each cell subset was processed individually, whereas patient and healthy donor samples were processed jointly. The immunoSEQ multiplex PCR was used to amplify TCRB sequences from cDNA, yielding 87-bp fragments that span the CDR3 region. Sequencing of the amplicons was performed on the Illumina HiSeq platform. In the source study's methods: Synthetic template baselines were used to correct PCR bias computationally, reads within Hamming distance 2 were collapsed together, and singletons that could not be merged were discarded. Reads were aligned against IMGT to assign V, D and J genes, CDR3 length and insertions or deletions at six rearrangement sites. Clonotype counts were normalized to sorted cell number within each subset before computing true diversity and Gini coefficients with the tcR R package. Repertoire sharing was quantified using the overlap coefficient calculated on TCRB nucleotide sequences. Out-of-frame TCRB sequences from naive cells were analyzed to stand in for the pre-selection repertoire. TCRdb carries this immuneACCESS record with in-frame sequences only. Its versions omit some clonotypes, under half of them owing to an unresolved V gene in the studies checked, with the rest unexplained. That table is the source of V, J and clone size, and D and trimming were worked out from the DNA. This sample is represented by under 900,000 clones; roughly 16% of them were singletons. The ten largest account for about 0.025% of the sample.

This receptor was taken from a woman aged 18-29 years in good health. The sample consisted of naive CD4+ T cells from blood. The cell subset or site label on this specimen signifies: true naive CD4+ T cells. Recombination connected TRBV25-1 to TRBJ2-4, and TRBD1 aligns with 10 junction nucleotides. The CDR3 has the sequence CASSDTTGGWGNIQYF. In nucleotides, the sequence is TGTGCCAGCAGTGACACGACAGGGGGCTGGGGAAACATTCAGTACTTC.